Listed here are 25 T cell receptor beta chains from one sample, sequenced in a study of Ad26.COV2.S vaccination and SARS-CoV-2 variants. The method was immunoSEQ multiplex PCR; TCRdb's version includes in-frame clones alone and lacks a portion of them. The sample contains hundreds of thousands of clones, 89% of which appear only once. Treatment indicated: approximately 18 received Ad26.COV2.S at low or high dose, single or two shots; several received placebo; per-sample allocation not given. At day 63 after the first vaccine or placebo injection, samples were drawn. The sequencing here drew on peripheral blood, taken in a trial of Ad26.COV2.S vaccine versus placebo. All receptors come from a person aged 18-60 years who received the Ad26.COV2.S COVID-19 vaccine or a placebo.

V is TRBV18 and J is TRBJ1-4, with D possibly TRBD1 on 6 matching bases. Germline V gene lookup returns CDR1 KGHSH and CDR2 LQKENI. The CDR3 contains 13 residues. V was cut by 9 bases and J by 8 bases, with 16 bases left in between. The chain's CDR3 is CASNRVEGEKLFF. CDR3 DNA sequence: TGTGCCAGTAACAGGGTGGAAGGAGAAAAACTGTTTTTT.

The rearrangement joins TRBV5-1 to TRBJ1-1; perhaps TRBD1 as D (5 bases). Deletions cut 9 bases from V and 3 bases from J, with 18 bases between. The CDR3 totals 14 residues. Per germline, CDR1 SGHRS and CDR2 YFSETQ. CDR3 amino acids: CATKAGVGDTEAFF. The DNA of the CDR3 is TGCGCCACTAAGGCGGGGGTAGGGGACACTGAAGCTTTCTTT.

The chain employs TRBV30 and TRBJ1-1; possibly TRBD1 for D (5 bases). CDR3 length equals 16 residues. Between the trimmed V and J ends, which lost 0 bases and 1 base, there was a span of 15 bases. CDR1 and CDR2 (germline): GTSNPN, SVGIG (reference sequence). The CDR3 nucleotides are TGTGCCTGGAGTGTACTTTGGGGCAGGCGGAACACTGAAGCTTTCTTT. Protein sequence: CAWSVLWGRRNTEAFF.

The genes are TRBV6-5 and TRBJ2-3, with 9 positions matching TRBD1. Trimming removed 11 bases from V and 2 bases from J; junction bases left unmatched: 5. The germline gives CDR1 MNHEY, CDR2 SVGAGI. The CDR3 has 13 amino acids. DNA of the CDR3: TGTGCCGTACAGGGGGCGTACACAGATACGCAGTATTTT. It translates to CAVQGAYTDTQYF.

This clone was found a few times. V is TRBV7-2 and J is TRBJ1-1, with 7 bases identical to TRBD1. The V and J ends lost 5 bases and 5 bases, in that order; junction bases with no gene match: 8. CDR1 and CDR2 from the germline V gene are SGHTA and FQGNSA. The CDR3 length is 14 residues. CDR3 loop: CASSTQGGRTEAFF. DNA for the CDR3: TGTGCCAGCAGCACCCAGGGGGGAAGGACTGAAGCTTTCTTT.

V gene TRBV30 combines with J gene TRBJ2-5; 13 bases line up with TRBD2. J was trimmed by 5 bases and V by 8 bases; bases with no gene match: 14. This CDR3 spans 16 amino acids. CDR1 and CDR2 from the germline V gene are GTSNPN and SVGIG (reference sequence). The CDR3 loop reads CAGQGTSGTLWETQYF. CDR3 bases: TGTGCCGGGCAAGGGACTAGCGGGACCCTTTGGGAGACCCAGTACTTC.

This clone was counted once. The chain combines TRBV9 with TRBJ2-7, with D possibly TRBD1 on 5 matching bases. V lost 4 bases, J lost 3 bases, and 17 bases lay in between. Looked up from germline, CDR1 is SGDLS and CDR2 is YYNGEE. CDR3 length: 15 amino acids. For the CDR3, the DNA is TGTGCCAGCAGCCCCAGGGTTTCGGAAAACTACGAGCAGTACTTC. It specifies CASSPRVSENYEQYF.

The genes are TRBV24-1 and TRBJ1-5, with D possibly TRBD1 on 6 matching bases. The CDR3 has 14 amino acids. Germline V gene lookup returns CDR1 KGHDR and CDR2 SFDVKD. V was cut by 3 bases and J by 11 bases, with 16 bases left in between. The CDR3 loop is CATSDPRGAGTQHF. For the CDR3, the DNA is TGTGCCACCAGTGATCCGCGGGGGGCCGGTACCCAGCATTTT.

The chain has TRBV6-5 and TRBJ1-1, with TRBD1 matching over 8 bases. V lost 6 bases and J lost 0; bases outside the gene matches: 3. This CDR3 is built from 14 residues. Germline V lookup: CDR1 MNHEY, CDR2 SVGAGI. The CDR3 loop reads CASRLGQVNTEAFF. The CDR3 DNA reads TGTGCCAGCAGATTGGGACAGGTGAACACTGAAGCTTTCTTT.

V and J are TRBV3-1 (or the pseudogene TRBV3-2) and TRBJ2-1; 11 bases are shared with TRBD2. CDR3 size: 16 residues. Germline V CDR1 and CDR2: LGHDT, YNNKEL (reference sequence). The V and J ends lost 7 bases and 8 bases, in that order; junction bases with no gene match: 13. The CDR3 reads CASNRGTSGSVDEQFF. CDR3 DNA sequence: TGTGCCAGCAACCGTGGCACTAGCGGGAGTGTGGATGAGCAGTTCTTC.

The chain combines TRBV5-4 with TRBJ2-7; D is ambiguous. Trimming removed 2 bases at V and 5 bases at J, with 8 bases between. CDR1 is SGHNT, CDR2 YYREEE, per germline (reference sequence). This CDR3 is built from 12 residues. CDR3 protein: CASSFGIDEQYF. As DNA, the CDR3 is TGTGCCAGCAGCTTTGGGATCGACGAGCAGTACTTC.

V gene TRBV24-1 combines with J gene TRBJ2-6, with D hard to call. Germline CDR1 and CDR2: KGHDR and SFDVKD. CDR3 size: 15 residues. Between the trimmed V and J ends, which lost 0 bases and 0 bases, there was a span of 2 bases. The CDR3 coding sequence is TGTGCCACCAGTGATTTGGGCTCTGGGGCCAACGTCCTGACTTTC. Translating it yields CATSDLGSGANVLTF.

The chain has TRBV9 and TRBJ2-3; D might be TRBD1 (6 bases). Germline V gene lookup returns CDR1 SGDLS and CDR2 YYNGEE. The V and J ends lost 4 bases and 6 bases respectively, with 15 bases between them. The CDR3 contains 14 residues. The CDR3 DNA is TGTGCCAGCAGCCCGCGAGTGGGGGCTGATACGCAGTATTTT. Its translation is CASSPRVGADTQYF.

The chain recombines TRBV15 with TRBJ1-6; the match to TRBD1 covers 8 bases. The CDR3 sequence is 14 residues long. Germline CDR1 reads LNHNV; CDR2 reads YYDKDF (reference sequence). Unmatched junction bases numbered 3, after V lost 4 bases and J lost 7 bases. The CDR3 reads CATSIRDRNSPLHF. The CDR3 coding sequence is TGTGCCACCAGCATCAGGGACAGGAATTCACCCCTCCACTTT.

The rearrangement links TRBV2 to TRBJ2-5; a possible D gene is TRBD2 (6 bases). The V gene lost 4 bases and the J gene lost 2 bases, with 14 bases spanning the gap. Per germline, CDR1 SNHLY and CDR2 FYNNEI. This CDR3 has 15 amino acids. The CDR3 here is CASSVLVGGQETQYF. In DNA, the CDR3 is TGTGCCAGCAGTGTCCTAGTGGGGGGACAAGAGACCCAGTACTTC.

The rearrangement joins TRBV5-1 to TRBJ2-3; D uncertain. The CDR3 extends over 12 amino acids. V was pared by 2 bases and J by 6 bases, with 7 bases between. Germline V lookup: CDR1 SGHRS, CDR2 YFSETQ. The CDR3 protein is CASSFESDTQYF. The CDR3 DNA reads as TGCGCCAGCAGCTTCGAGTCCGATACGCAGTATTTT.

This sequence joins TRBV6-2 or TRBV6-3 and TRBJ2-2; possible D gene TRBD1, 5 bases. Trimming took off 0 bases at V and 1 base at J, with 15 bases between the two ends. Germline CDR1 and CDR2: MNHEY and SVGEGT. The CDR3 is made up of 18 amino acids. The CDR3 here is CASSYSSGLVWNTGELFF. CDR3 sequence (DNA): TGTGCCAGCAGTTACTCGTCAGGGCTGGTTTGGAACACCGGGGAGCTGTTTTTT.

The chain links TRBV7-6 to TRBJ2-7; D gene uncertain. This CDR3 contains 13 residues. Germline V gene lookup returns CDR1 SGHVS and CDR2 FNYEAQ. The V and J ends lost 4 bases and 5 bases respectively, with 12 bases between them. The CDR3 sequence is CASSSVEENEQYF. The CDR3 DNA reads TGTGCCAGCAGCTCTGTTGAAGAGAACGAGCAGTACTTC.

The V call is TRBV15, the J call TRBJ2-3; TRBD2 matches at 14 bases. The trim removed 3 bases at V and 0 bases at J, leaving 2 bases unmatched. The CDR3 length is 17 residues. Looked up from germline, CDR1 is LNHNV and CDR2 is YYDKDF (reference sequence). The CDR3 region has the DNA TGTGCCACCAGCAGGGGACTAGCGGGAGCTAGCACAGATACGCAGTATTTT. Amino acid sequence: CATSRGLAGASTDTQYF.

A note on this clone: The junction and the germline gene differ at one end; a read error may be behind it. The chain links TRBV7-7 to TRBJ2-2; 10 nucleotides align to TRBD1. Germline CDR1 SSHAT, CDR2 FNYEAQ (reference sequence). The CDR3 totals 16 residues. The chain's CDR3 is CASSLDRGRSTGELFF. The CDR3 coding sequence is TGTGCTAGCAGCTTAGACAGGGGGCGAAGCACCGGGGAGCTGTTTTTT.

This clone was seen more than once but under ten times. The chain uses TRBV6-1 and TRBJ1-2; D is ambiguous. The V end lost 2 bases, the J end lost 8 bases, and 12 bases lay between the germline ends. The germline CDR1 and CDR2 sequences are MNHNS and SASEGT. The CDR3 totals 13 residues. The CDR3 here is CASSERNSRGYTF. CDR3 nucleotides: TGTGCCAGCAGTGAAAGGAACAGTAGAGGCTACACCTTC.

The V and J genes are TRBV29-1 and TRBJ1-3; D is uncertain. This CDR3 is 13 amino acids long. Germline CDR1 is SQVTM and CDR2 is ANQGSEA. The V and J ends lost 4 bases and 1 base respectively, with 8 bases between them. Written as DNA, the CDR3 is TGCAGCGTTGTAAGGGCGTCTGGAAACACCATATATTTT. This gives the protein CSVVRASGNTIYF. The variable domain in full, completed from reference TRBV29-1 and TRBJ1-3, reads SAVISQKPSRDICQRGTSLTIQCQVDSQVTMMFWYRQQPGQSLTLIATANQGSEATYESGFVIDKFPISRPNLTFSTLTVSNMSPEDSSIYLCSVVRASGNTIYFGEGSWLTVV.

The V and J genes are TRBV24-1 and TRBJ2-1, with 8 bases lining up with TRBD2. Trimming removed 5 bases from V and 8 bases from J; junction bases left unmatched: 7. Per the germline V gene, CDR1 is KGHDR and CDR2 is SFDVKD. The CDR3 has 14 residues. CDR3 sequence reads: CATSARGLGYEQFF. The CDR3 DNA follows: TGTGCCACCAGTGCCAGGGGACTAGGTTATGAGCAGTTCTTC.

The CDR3 loop is CASSVGLAGGEGEQFF. In DNA, the CDR3 is TGTGCCAGCAGTGTGGGACTAGCGGGAGGGGAAGGTGAGCAGTTCTTC. The chain couples TRBV6-1 to TRBJ2-1, with 16 nucleotides matching TRBD2. Germline-derived CDR1 and CDR2 are MNHNS and SASEGT. After removal of 4 bases from V and 9 bases from J, the junction contained 6 bases not matched to a gene. There are 16 residues in the CDR3.

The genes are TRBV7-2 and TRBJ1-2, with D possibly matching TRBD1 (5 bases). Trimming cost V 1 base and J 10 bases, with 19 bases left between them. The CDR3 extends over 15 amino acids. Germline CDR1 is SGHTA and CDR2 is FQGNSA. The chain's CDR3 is CASSLEGTTIGDYTF. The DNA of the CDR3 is TGTGCCAGCAGCTTAGAAGGGACGACTATCGGGGACTACACCTTC.